This T cell receptor (beta chain) comes out of a study of blood T cell repertoires in COVID-19. As handled by the study authors: Amplified reference gene primers provided the basis for estimating nucleated cell counts. The protocol was immunoSEQ multiplex PCR, while the TCRdb copy is restricted to in-frame clones and leaves out a portion. That table supplies the V and J calls and clone size; D and trimming were determined from the DNA. The repertoire has roughly 57,000 clones, 80% to 90% of them found once; the top ten carry more than 15%. Trimming stripped 3 bases from V and 3 bases from J, with 13 bases between. This CDR3 has 15 amino acids. The germline gives CDR1 KGHSH, CDR2 LQKENI.

This receptor was identified in a human donor in a cohort sampled during active COVID-19. V is TRBV18 and J is TRBJ2-3; a possible D gene is TRBD1 (5 bases). Sequencing input: peripheral blood. The CDR3 nucleotides read TGTGCCAGCTCACCCACATATGCAGGGACAGATACGCAGTATTTT. It translates to CASSPTYAGTDTQYF. The whole variable domain, remainder taken from reference TRBV18 and TRBJ2-3, is NAGVMQNPRHLVRRRGQEARLRCSPMKGHSHVYWYRQLPEEGLKFMVYLQKENIIDESGMPKERFSAEFPKEGPSILRIQQVVRGDSAAYFCASSPTYAGTDTQYFGPGTRLTVL.